Presented here are 21 T cell receptor beta chains from one specimen sequenced in a study of cytomegalovirus exposure and HLA in healthy donors. The PCR was carried out with 60 Vbeta primers and 13 Jbeta primers. Repertoires were generated with immunoSEQ multiplex PCR, while TCRdb's copy carries only in-frame clones and drops some. The table lists about 140,000 clones, around 75% of them singletons. Sequences were obtained from PBMCs. These receptors were taken from a woman aged 25 to 39 in good health and CMV-seronegative.

CDR3 region: CASSLGQLNQPQHF. CDR3 DNA: TGTGCCAGCAGTCTGGGACAGCTCAATCAGCCCCAGCATTTT. The genes are TRBV6-5 and TRBJ1-5, with 7 bases that match TRBD1. The CDR3 loop spans 14 amino acids. The germline gives CDR1 MNHEY, CDR2 SVGAGI. V lost 5 bases and J lost 3; bases outside the gene matches: 4.

CDR3 sequence: CASSLQGNTEAFF. The CDR3 region has the DNA TGTGCCAGCAGCTTGCAGGGGAACACTGAAGCTTTCTTT. The chain combines TRBV5-8 with TRBJ1-1, with a weak D call TRBD1 (5 bases). CDR3 length: 13 residues. With 1 base removed from V and 1 base from J, the gap between germline ends came to 5 bases. The germline V gene has CDR1 SGHTS and CDR2 YDEGEE.

This rearrangement joins TRBV14 to TRBJ2-3, with 9 bases aligning to TRBD2. Per germline, CDR1 SGHDN and CDR2 FVKESK. J was trimmed by 5 bases and V by 0 bases; bases with no gene match: 18. CDR3 size: 20 residues. CDR3 in DNA: TGTGCCAGCAGCCAAGACCTGTGGCGGGGGGGTACTTTGTGGGAAGATACGCAGTATTTT. It encodes CASSQDLWRGGTLWEDTQYF.

V is TRBV19 and J is TRBJ2-6; no clear D. Germline V gene sequence: CDR1 LNHDA, CDR2 SQIVND (reference sequence). CDR3 length equals 15 residues. Trimming shortened V by 3 bases and J by 2 bases, and 8 bases separated the two germline ends. For the CDR3, the DNA is TGTGCCAGTAGTATGCATGAGGCTGGGGCCAACGTCCTGACTTTC. Translating gives CASSMHEAGANVLTF.

This clone was counted a few times. The chain combines TRBV2 with TRBJ1-5; TRBD1 might be the D (5 bases). This CDR3 region has 15 residues. Germline CDR1 and CDR2: SNHLY and FYNNEI. V was pared by 5 bases and J by 2 bases, with 13 bases between. This CDR3 is CASSSQDLGNQPQHF. The CDR3 DNA is TGTGCCAGCAGTTCACAGGATTTGGGCAATCAGCCCCAGCATTTT.

J is TRBJ1-5 and V is TRBV2; D is unresolved. The CDR3 is made up of 17 amino acids. Between the trimmed V and J ends, which lost 5 bases and 0 bases, there was a span of 17 bases. From germline, CDR1 is SNHLY and CDR2 FYNNEI. Here the CDR3 DNA reads TGTGCCAGCAGTTTAAGGTCCACAGTGTATAGCAATCAGCCCCAGCATTTT. Translating it yields CASSLRSTVYSNQPQHF.

In its sample, this clone was seen a few times. V gene TRBV6-4 combines with J gene TRBJ1-1, with D hard to call. The CDR3 covers 15 residues. The germline V and J ends were trimmed by 6 bases and 3 bases, with 17 bases remaining between them. Germline assignment: CDR1 MRHNA and CDR2 SNTAGT. CDR3 residues: CASSNFEDGYTEAFF. The CDR3 DNA reads as TGTGCCAGCAGCAACTTTGAAGACGGGTACACTGAAGCTTTCTTT.

The chain recombines TRBV4-1 with TRBJ1-1; 8 nucleotides agree with TRBD1. Trimming cost V 8 bases and J 1 base; bases outside gene matches: 12. Germline V gene lookup returns CDR1 MGHRA and CDR2 YSYEKL. The CDR3 covers 16 residues. The CDR3 nucleotides are TGCGCCAGCGGCACTCCCGGACAGGGAAAGAACACTGAAGCTTTCTTT. This sequence encodes CASGTPGQGKNTEAFF.

In its sample, this clone was seen a few times. The rearrangement uses TRBV5-4 and TRBJ2-3, with 7 nucleotides matching TRBD1. Germline CDR1 is SGHNT and CDR2 is YYREEE (reference sequence). The length of the CDR3 is 14 residues. The J segment lost 6 bases and the V segment lost 1 base, leaving 5 bases of the junction unmatched. This chain's CDR3 is CASSLKGALDTQYF. The CDR3 DNA sequence: TGTGCCAGCAGCTTGAAGGGGGCTTTGGATACGCAGTATTTT.

The chain employs TRBV7-9 and TRBJ1-6; possible D gene TRBD1, 5 bases. Trimming left V 1 base short and J 7 bases short, with 11 bases between. Germline loops: CDR1 SEHNR, CDR2 FQNEAQ (reference sequence). This CDR3 contains 15 residues. CDR3 sequence (DNA): TGTGCCAGCAGCTTAGGTCAGGGAGGGAATTCACCCCTCCACTTT. It codes for CASSLGQGGNSPLHF. Based on the CDR3 plus reference TRBV7-9 and TRBJ1-6, the full variable domain is DTGVSQNPRHKITKRGQNVTFRCDPISEHNRLYWYRQTLGQGPEFLTYFQNEAQLEKSRLLSDRFSAERPKGSFSTLEIQRTEQGDSAMYLCASSLGQGGNSPLHFGNGTRLTVT.

The chain uses TRBV7-2 and TRBJ2-7; 11 positions match TRBD2. V lost 5 bases, J lost 3 bases, and 3 bases stayed unmatched. The CDR3 length is 14 residues. The germline V gene has CDR1 SGHTA and CDR2 FQGNSA. The CDR3 nucleotides are TGTGCCAGCAGCCTTACTAGCGGGGGCTACGAGCAGTACGTC. It specifies CASSLTSGGYEQYV.

The chain recombines TRBV2 with TRBJ2-7; D uncertain. This CDR3 has 13 residues. V lost 7 bases and J 2 bases, leaving 12 bases between the germline ends. CDR1 SNHLY and CDR2 FYNNEI come from the germline V gene. In DNA, the CDR3 is TGTGCCAGCAAAGCGACTGTGGCCTACGAGCAGTACTTC. Translation: CASKATVAYEQYF.

V gene TRBV7-3 combines with J gene TRBJ2-7; D call uncertain. V shed 2 bases and J shed 1 base, with 15 bases lying between them. Germline V gene lookup returns CDR1 SGHTA and CDR2 FQGTGA. The CDR3 runs 16 residues. The CDR3 DNA follows: TGTGCCAGCAGCTTACAGTCCAGGCTTAATTCCTACGAGCAGTACGTC. This gives the protein CASSLQSRLNSYEQYV.

The J gene is TRBJ2-7, the V gene TRBV19; D not resolved. The length of the CDR3 is 8 residues. Germline CDR1 reads LNHDA; CDR2 reads SQIVND (reference sequence). Trimming took 9 bases from V and 9 from J, leaving 6 bases between them. CDR3 sequence (DNA): TGTGCCAGCGAGGTGCAGTACGTC. Its protein is CASEVQYV.

This clone came up once. J is TRBJ2-2 and V is TRBV5-1; 9 nucleotides match TRBD1. Germline V gene sequence: CDR1 SGHRS, CDR2 YFSETQ. The CDR3 loop spans 16 amino acids. The V and J ends lost 4 bases and 2 bases, in that order; junction bases with no gene match: 6. In DNA, the CDR3 is TGCGCCAGCAGCCTACAGGGGGCGGACAACACCGGGGAGCTGTTTTTT. Amino acid sequence: CASSLQGADNTGELFF. Supplemented by reference TRBV5-1 and TRBJ2-2, the full variable domain reads KAGVTQTPRYLIKTRGQQVTLSCSPISGHRSVSWYQQTPGQGLQFLFEYFSETQRNKGNFPGRFSGRQFSNSRSEMNVSTLELGDSALYLCASSLQGADNTGELFFGEGSRLTVL.

The chain uses TRBV7-2 and TRBJ2-3; 11 nucleotides agree with TRBD1. V was pared by 3 bases and J by 3 bases, with 2 bases of the junction left unmatched. CDR3 length: 15 residues. Germline values: CDR1 SGHTA, CDR2 FQGNSA. The CDR3, as DNA: TGTGCCAGCAGCTTGCGGGACAGGGGGACAGATACGCAGTATTTT. The encoded protein is CASSLRDRGTDTQYF.

This chain uses TRBV28 with TRBJ1-2; 11 positions agree with TRBD1. Germline CDR1 and CDR2: MDHEN and SYDVKM. This CDR3 has 15 amino acids. J lost 7 bases, V lost 4 bases, and 8 bases had no gene match. The chain's CDR3 is CASSSPGQGASGYTF. In nucleotides, the CDR3 is TGTGCCAGCAGTTCTCCCGGACAGGGGGCAAGTGGCTACACCTTC.

The V call is TRBV5-6, the J call TRBJ2-1, with TRBD2 matching 7 bases. CDR1 and CDR2 from the germline V gene are SGHDT and YYEEEE. The length of the CDR3 is 15 residues. Losses at the gene ends were 1 base for V and 5 bases for J; bases not matched to a gene: 6. DNA of the CDR3: TGTGCCAGCAGCTTGCTCCAGCGGGATAACAATGAGCAGTTCTTC. It yields the protein CASSLLQRDNNEQFF.

This chain connects TRBV11-3 to TRBJ2-5, with 11 bases lining up with TRBD1. The length of the CDR3 is 15 residues. The J segment lost 4 bases and the V segment lost 4 bases, leaving 5 bases of the junction unmatched. The germline V gene has CDR1 SGHNT and CDR2 YENEEA. The CDR3 spells CASSYAGTGGETQYF. The CDR3 DNA reads TGTGCCAGCAGCTACGCCGGGACAGGGGGAGAGACCCAGTACTTC.

The chain combines TRBV28 with TRBJ1-4; D might be TRBD1 (6 bases). Germline assignment: CDR1 MDHEN and CDR2 SYDVKM. The V end was cut by 4 bases, the J end by 3 bases, with 15 bases between. CDR3 length: 16 amino acids. The CDR3 DNA reads TGTGCCAGCAGTTGGGAGACAGGACTTCCTAATGAAAAACTGTTTTTT. This gives the protein CASSWETGLPNEKLFF. The full variable domain, with the rest looked up from reference TRBV28 and TRBJ1-4, is DVKVTQSSRYLVKRTGEKVFLECVQDMDHENMFWYRQDPGLGLRLIYFSYDVKMKEKGDIPEGYSVSREKKERFSLILESASTNQTSMYLCASSWETGLPNEKLFFGSGTQLSVL.

The V and J genes are TRBV27 and TRBJ1-5, with 7 bases fitting TRBD1. J gave up 4 bases and V 2 bases, and 8 bases lay outside the gene matches. CDR1 is MNHEY and CDR2 is SMNVEV in the germline V gene (reference sequence). The CDR3 loop spans 16 amino acids. The chain's CDR3 is CASSLRAAGGNQPQHF. DNA of the CDR3: TGTGCCAGCAGTTTAAGGGCGGCAGGGGGGAATCAGCCCCAGCATTTT.